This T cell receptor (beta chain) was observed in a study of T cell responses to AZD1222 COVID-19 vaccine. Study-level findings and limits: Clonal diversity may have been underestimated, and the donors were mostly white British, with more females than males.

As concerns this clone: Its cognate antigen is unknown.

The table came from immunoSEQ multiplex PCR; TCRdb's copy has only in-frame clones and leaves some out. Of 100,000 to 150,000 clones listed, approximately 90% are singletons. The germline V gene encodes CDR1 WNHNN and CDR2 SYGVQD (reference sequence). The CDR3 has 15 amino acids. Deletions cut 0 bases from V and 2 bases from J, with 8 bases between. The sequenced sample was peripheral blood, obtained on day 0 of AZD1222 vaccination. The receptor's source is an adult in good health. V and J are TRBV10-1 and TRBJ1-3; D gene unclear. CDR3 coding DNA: TGCGCCAGCAGTGAGTCGGAGGGAACTGGAAACACCATATATTTT. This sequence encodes CASSESEGTGNTIYF.